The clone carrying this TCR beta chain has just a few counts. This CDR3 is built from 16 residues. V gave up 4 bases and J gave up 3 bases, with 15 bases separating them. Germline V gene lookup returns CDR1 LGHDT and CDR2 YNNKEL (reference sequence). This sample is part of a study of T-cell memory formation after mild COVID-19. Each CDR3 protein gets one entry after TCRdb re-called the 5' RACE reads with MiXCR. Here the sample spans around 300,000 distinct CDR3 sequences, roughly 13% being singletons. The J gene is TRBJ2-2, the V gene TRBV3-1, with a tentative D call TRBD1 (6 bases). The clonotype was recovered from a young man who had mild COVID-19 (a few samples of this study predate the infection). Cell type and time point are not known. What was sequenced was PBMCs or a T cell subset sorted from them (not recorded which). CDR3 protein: CASSRRRTGYTGELFF. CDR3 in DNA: TGTGCCAGCAGCCGTAGACGAACAGGGTACACCGGGGAGCTGTTTTTT.